This T cell receptor (beta chain) was found in a study of Tregs in tolerant kidney transplant recipients. On this clone: The antigen is not known.

Unstimulated regulatory T cells (CD4+CD25+CD127-), CD4+CD25- non-regulatory cells, CD4 and CD8 cells were FACS-sorted from thawed PBMCs. The assay was immunoSEQ multiplex PCR, and TCRdb's table has in-frame clones only and misses some. Among roughly 250,000 clones listed, more than 65% were seen once. Per the germline V gene, CDR1 is SQVTM and CDR2 is ANQGSEA. This CDR3 spans 11 amino acids. Trimming removed 4 bases from V and 4 bases from J, with 4 bases in between. General study results and limits: Activated donor B cell expansion appeared to reveal the most relevant donor-specific TCRbeta repertoire.

Source material: CD4+ T cells from blood. This clonotype was obtained from a human donor in good health. The chain combines TRBV29-1 with TRBJ1-4; no reliable D call. The CDR3 DNA reads as TGCAGCGTTGGGGTTAATGAAAAACTGTTTTTT. Its translation is CSVGVNEKLFF.